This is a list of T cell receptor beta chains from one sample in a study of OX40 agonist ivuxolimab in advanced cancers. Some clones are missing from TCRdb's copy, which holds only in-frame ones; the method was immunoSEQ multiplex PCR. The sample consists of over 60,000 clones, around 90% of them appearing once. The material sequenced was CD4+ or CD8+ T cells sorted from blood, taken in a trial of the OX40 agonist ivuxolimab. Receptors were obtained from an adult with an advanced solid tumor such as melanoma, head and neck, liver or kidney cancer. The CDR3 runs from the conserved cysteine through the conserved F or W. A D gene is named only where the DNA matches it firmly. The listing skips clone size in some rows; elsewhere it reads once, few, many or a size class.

CASKATTGSDTQYF,TGTGCCAGCAAGGCCACCACAGGGTCAGATACGCAGTATTTT,TRBJ2-3,.,.,TRBV7-2
CASSEGRVISPLHF,TGTGCCAGCAGCGAGGGGCGGGTAATCTCACCCCTCCACTTT,TRBJ1-6,.,once,TRBV9
CASSLSTGSGGYTF,TGTGCCAGCAGTTTATCGACAGGGTCGGGTGGCTACACCTTC,TRBJ1-2,TRBD1,.,TRBV28
CASSPDRVTGANVLTF,TGTGCCAGCAGCCCGGACCGTGTGACGGGGGCCAACGTCCTGACTTTC,TRBJ2-6,.,.,TRBV11-2
CASSLWPRASYEQYF,TGTGCCAGCAGCTTATGGCCCCGGGCGAGCTACGAGCAGTACTTC,TRBJ2-7,.,.,TRBV7-2
CASSVGQGNTEAFF,TGTGCCAGCAGCGTAGGGCAGGGGAACACTGAAGCTTTCTTT,TRBJ1-1,.,few,TRBV9
CASSLIPGRNGNTIYF,TGTGCCAGCAGCTTAATCCCGGGACGGAATGGAAACACCATATATTTT,TRBJ1-3,.,.,TRBV7-2
CASSFGTAGNTIYF,TGCGCCAGCAGCTTCGGGACAGCAGGAAACACCATATATTTT,TRBJ1-3,TRBD1,.,TRBV5-1
CASSGGPHRALGGYTF,TGTGCCAGTAGTGGGGGACCTCACAGAGCTTTGGGCGGCTACACCTTC,TRBJ1-2,.,few,TRBV19
CASSILATPYEQYF,TGTGCCAGTAGTATACTAGCAACCCCCTACGAGCAGTACTTC,TRBJ2-7,.,.,TRBV19
CASSLALGGLAGDTQYF,TGTGCCAGCAGCTTAGCGCTAGGGGGACTAGCGGGGGATACGCAGTATTTT,TRBJ2-3,TRBD2,.,TRBV7-2
CASSQVDKQETQYF,TGTGCCAGCAGCCAAGTGGACAAACAAGAGACCCAGTACTTC,TRBJ2-5,.,.,TRBV4-2
CASSQTRNEQFF,TGTGCCAGCAGTCAGACTAGAAATGAGCAGTTCTTC,TRBJ2-1,.,.,TRBV6-5
CASREGRSYGYTF,TGCGCCAGCAGGGAGGGACGGTCCTATGGCTACACCTTC,TRBJ1-2,.,few,TRBV10-1
CASSTGSSGNTIYF,TGTGCCAGTAGTACAGGATCCTCTGGAAACACCATATATTTT,TRBJ1-3,.,.,TRBV19
CATRQGADTEAFF,TGTGCCACCCGACAGGGAGCGGACACTGAAGCTTTCTTT,TRBJ1-1,TRBD1,.,TRBV10-3
CASSYSGQMNTEAFF,TGTGCCAGCAGTTACTCGGGACAGATGAACACTGAAGCTTTCTTT,TRBJ1-1,TRBD1,.,TRBV6-5
CASIRETEAFF,TGTGCCAGCATAAGAGAAACTGAAGCTTTCTTT,TRBJ1-1,.,.,TRBV6-5
CASSYSRGREQFF,TGTGCCAGCAGTTACTCGCGGGGGCGGGAGCAGTTCTTC,TRBJ2-1,.,.,TRBV6-5
CASRLAGDSNEQFF,TGCGCCAGCAGACTAGCGGGAGATTCCAATGAGCAGTTCTTC,TRBJ2-1,TRBD2,.,TRBV5-1
CASSYNSGQQFF,TGTGCCAGCAGTTACAACTCGGGGCAGCAGTTCTTC,TRBJ2-1,.,.,TRBV2
CASNLGGGQETQYF,TGTGCCAGCAACCTAGGCGGGGGACAAGAGACCCAGTACTTC,TRBJ2-5,TRBD2,.,TRBV28
CACSVGTAENTIYF,TGTGCCTGCTCAGTCGGGACAGCTGAAAACACCATATATTTT,TRBJ1-3,TRBD1,once,TRBV30
CASSSTGREQYF,TGTGCCAGCAGCAGTACAGGGCGCGAGCAGTACTTC,TRBJ2-7,.,.,TRBV6-1